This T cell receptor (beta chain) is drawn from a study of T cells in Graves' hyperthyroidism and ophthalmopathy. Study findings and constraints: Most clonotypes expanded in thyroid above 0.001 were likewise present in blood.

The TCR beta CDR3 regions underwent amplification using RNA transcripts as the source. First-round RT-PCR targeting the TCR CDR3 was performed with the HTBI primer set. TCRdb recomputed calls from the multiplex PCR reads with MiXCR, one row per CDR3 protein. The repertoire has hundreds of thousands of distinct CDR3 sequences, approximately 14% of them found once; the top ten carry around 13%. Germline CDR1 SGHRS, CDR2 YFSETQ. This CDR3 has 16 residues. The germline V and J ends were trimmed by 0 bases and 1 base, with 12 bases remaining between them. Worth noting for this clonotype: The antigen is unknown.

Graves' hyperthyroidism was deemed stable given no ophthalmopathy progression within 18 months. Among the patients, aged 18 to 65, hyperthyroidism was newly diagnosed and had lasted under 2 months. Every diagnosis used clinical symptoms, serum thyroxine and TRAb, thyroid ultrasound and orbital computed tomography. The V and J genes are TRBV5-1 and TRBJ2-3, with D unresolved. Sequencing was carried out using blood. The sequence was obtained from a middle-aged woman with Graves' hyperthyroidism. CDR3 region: CASSLGHPGRTDTQYF. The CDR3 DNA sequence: TGCGCCAGCAGCTTGGGCCATCCCGGACGCACAGATACGCAGTATTTT.